Following are 20 T cell receptor beta chains from one sample sequenced in a study of T cell responses to AZD1222 COVID-19 vaccine. Clones were sequenced by immunoSEQ multiplex PCR, and TCRdb holds only the in-frame ones, with some missing. There are some 200,000 clones in the sample; roughly 92% occur only once, and 1.5% to 2% lies in the top ten. The sequencing here drew on peripheral blood, taken 28 days after the second AZD1222 dose. The receptors derive from an adult who received the AZD1222 COVID-19 vaccine.

In regard to this clone: A read error may account for a junction end that differs from germline. The V gene is TRBV3-1 (or the pseudogene TRBV3-2), the J gene TRBJ1-2, with TRBD1 matching over 7 bases. Germline lookup yields CDR1 LGHDT and CDR2 YNNKEL (reference sequence). The CDR3 is 16 amino acids. The DNA for the CDR3 is TGTGCCAGCAGCCAAGATTTGAGGGGGCTTAACAATGGCTACACCTTC. Its protein product is CASSQDLRGLNNGYTF.

The chain joins TRBV3-1 (or the pseudogene TRBV3-2) to TRBJ1-1, with a tentative D call TRBD1 (5 bases). Germline V gives CDR1 LGHDT, CDR2 YNNKEL (reference sequence). The CDR3 spans 14 residues. V shed 0 bases and J shed 11 bases, with 16 bases lying between them. The CDR3 protein is CASSQDKGAFGAFF. In DNA, the CDR3 is TGTGCCAGCAGCCAAGATAAAGGGGCTTTCGGGGCTTTCTTT.

The genes are TRBV19 and TRBJ1-1; no firm D call. CDR1 LNHDA and CDR2 SQIVND come from the germline V gene (reference sequence). Between the trimmed V and J ends, which lost 5 bases and 5 bases, there was a span of 12 bases. CDR3 size: 13 residues. The DNA for the CDR3 is TGTGCCAGTAGTCGGGTAGGGAGGACTGAAGCTTTCTTT. Translating gives CASSRVGRTEAFF.

The chain has TRBV6-6 and TRBJ1-2, with no clear D. The ends were cut back, 4 bases at V and 3 bases at J, with 15 bases in the middle. Germline-derived CDR1 and CDR2 are MNHNY and SVGAGI (reference sequence). The CDR3 is 15 residues long. This CDR3 is CASSLDGLDDYGYTF. CDR3 coding DNA: TGTGCCAGCAGTTTGGACGGGTTGGATGACTATGGCTACACCTTC.

This clone appeared once. The gene calls are TRBV4-2 and TRBJ2-4; 7 bases align to TRBD2. Germline assignment: CDR1 LGHNA and CDR2 YNFKEQ. The CDR3 extends over 15 amino acids. V shed 1 base and J 5 bases; nucleotides not matched to a gene: 5. Here the CDR3 reads CASSQGLAGQNIQYF. For the CDR3, the DNA is TGTGCCAGCAGCCAAGGCTTAGCGGGCCAAAACATTCAGTACTTC.

The sample holds one count of this clone. This rearrangement joins TRBV2 to TRBJ2-1, with D perhaps TRBD2 (5 bases). Trimming removed 1 base at V and 5 bases at J, with 12 bases between. The germline V gene encodes CDR1 SNHLY and CDR2 FYNNEI. The CDR3 is 15 amino acids. The CDR3 sequence is CASSEEGTRHNEQFF. As DNA, the CDR3 is TGTGCCAGCAGTGAAGAGGGTACTAGACACAATGAGCAGTTCTTC.

This clone showed up just once. V is TRBV7-9 and J is TRBJ2-5; 9 bases agree with TRBD2. Germline assignment: CDR1 SEHNR and CDR2 FQNEAQ (reference sequence). There are 13 residues in the CDR3. With 10 bases clipped from V and 5 bases from J, the junction kept 8 bases outside the gene matches. The CDR3 reads CATASGNGETQYF. The CDR3 coding sequence is TGTGCCACGGCTAGCGGGAATGGGGAGACCCAGTACTTC. Drawing the rest from reference TRBV7-9 and TRBJ2-5, the complete variable domain is DTGVSQNPRHKITKRGQNVTFRCDPISEHNRLYWYRQTLGQGPEFLTYFQNEAQLEKSRLLSDRFSAERPKGSFSTLEIQRTEQGDSAMYLCATASGNGETQYFGPGTRLLVL.

The genes are TRBV7-3 and TRBJ2-2; 10 nucleotides match TRBD1. J was trimmed by 7 bases and V by 0 bases; bases with no gene match: 8. Germline V gene sequence: CDR1 SGHTA, CDR2 FQGTGA. This CDR3 comprises 17 residues. CDR3: CASSLTGTGERGGELFF. The CDR3 DNA sequence: TGTGCCAGCAGCTTAACCGGGACAGGGGAAAGGGGCGGGGAGCTGTTTTTT.

The sample holds one count of this clone. This chain uses TRBV7-8 with TRBJ1-5; D unclear. CDR1 is SGHVS, CDR2 FQNEAQ, per germline. Trimming left V 5 bases short and J 4 bases short, with 15 bases between. The CDR3 is 15 amino acids. CDR3 DNA: TGTGCCAGCAGCCCCGGCCGGGGAGTTAATCAGCCCCAGCATTTT. It codes for CASSPGRGVNQPQHF.

The genes are TRBV14 and TRBJ2-7; maybe TRBD1 (6 bases). CDR3 length equals 15 residues. Germline V gene lookup returns CDR1 SGHDN and CDR2 FVKESK. Trimming took off 6 bases at V and 5 bases at J, with 20 bases between the two ends. CDR3 residues: CASSHLQGVPNEQYF. CDR3 in DNA: TGTGCCAGCAGTCATCTACAGGGAGTCCCCAACGAGCAGTACTTC.

This clone was picked up a small number of times. The chain uses TRBV7-9 and TRBJ2-5; D not resolved. Trimming cost V 4 bases and J 7 bases, with 10 bases left between them. This CDR3 has 12 amino acids. Germline CDR1 reads SEHNR; CDR2 reads FQNEAQ (reference sequence). Written as DNA, the CDR3 is TGTGCCAGCAGCTACGACCGGCGGACCCAGTACTTC. It yields the protein CASSYDRRTQYF. Together with reference TRBV7-9 and TRBJ2-5, the CDR3 gives the full variable domain: DTGVSQNPRHKITKRGQNVTFRCDPISEHNRLYWYRQTLGQGPEFLTYFQNEAQLEKSRLLSDRFSAERPKGSFSTLEIQRTEQGDSAMYLCASSYDRRTQYFGPGTRLLVL.

The chain links TRBV6-5 to TRBJ2-1, with TRBD2 matching 11 bases. The germline V gene has CDR1 MNHEY and CDR2 SVGAGI. This CDR3 has 15 residues. V lost 6 bases, J lost 7 bases, and 8 bases stayed unmatched. As DNA, the CDR3 is TGTGCCAGCAGAGGTAGCGGGGGGGCTCTGAATGAGCAGTTCTTC. Translated: CASRGSGGALNEQFF.

To note about this clone: This same CDR3 is encoded by further DNA sequences in the sample. The J gene is TRBJ1-5, the V gene TRBV18; D uncertain. The CDR3 extends over 15 amino acids. Germline V lookup: CDR1 KGHSH, CDR2 LQKENI. With 0 bases removed from V and 2 bases from J, the gap between germline ends came to 8 bases. CDR3 sequence: CASSPPGVGNQPQHF. DNA of the CDR3: TGTGCCAGCTCACCACCAGGAGTAGGCAATCAGCCCCAGCATTTT.

CDR3 nucleotide sequence: TGTGCCAGCAGTGGTGGGACAGGTCACTTGAACACTGAAGCTTTCTTT. It is translated as CASSGGTGHLNTEAFF. The chain is built from TRBV2 and TRBJ1-1; 8 bases fit TRBD1. V gave up 4 bases and J gave up 0 bases; unmatched junction bases: 7. CDR1 SNHLY and CDR2 FYNNEI come from the germline V gene. The CDR3 extends over 16 amino acids.

The V and J genes are TRBV29-1 and TRBJ1-4, with D maybe TRBD1 (5 bases). Trimming pared 1 base from V and 7 bases from J, leaving 16 bases between. The CDR3 contains 15 residues. Germline V gene lookup returns CDR1 SQVTM and CDR2 ANQGSEA. The CDR3 coding sequence is TGCAGCGTTGAAGGTCCCCAGGGATCGACTGAAAAACTGTTTTTT. Translating gives CSVEGPQGSTEKLFF.

The chain recombines TRBV19 with TRBJ1-5, with D possibly being TRBD1 (5 bases). Trimming removed 5 bases at V and 5 bases at J, with 16 bases between. CDR1 and CDR2 (germline): LNHDA, SQIVND (reference sequence). The CDR3 loop spans 15 amino acids. CDR3 region: CASSWSQGEHQPQHF. The CDR3, as DNA: TGTGCCAGTAGTTGGTCCCAGGGAGAGCATCAGCCCCAGCATTTT.

V usage is TRBV18 and J usage is TRBJ1-6; no firm D call. The V gene's germline CDR1 is KGHSH and CDR2 LQKENI. This CDR3 spans 14 amino acids. Trimming removed 2 bases at V and 5 bases at J, with 7 bases between. CDR3 loop: CASSPIEDNSPLHF. The DNA for the CDR3 is TGTGCCAGCTCACCAATTGAGGATAATTCACCCCTCCACTTT.

The chain employs TRBV13 and TRBJ1-2; 11 bases are shared with TRBD1. CDR3 length: 13 amino acids. From germline, CDR1 is PRHDT and CDR2 FYEKMQ (reference sequence). J gave up 8 bases and V 4 bases, and 3 bases lay outside the gene matches. The CDR3 DNA follows: TGTGCCAGCAGCTCAGGGACAGGGGGAGGCTACACCTTC. As protein: CASSSGTGGGYTF. Full variable domain (missing parts from reference TRBV13 and TRBJ1-2): AAGVIQSPRHLIKEKRETATLKCYPIPRHDTVYWYQQGPGQDPQFLISFYEKMQSDKGSIPDRFSAQQFSDYHSELNMSSLELGDSALYFCASSSGTGGGYTFGSGTRLTVV.

The V call is TRBV7-9, the J call TRBJ2-7; 10 bases align to TRBD2. This CDR3 region has 16 residues. CDR1 is SEHNR, CDR2 FQNEAQ, per germline (reference sequence). The V and J ends lost 4 bases and 0 bases, in that order; junction bases with no gene match: 6. CDR3: CASSSLSGRGSYEQYF. The CDR3 DNA reads as TGTGCCAGCAGCTCCCTAAGCGGGAGGGGCTCCTACGAGCAGTACTTC.

The V call is TRBV27, the J call TRBJ1-5, with 8 bases aligning to TRBD1. The germline CDR1 and CDR2 sequences are MNHEY and SMNVEV (reference sequence). The CDR3 loop spans 18 amino acids. V dropped 4 bases and J dropped 2; count of bases not matched to a gene: 13. The CDR3 DNA reads TGTGCCAGCAGTTCCGGACAGGGCCGAGGAGGGGGCAATCAGCCCCAGCATTTT. As protein: CASSSGQGRGGGNQPQHF.